This TCR beta chain was sequenced during a study of shared clonotypes between healthy human individuals. Study information: Per donor, three plates held CD4 naive cells, three held CD4 memory, two held CD8 naive and one held CD8 memory.

The repertoire was sequenced with immunoSEQ multiplex PCR; TCRdb's copy has only in-frame clones and lacks some. The table has approximately 500,000 clones, about 96% seen once. Study results and caveats: What rarefaction showed was incomplete sorted-subset sequencing despite large depth.

This CDR3 region has 15 residues. Trimming pared 2 bases from V and 2 bases from J, leaving 10 bases between. The germline gives CDR1 KGHSH, CDR2 LQKENI. In regard to this clone: Its antigen remains unknown.

The J gene is TRBJ2-1, the V gene TRBV18, with D perhaps TRBD2 (6 bases). Source material: naive CD4+ T cells sorted from blood. Subset reported: CD45RA+ positively selected. The source of this sequence is a woman aged 25 to 45 in good health. The CDR3 DNA reads as TGTGCCAGCTCACCAAAACTAGCTACCTACAATGAGCAGTTCTTC. Translating gives CASSPKLATYNEQFF.